This TCR beta chain was identified during a study of T cell repertoires in cytomegalovirus infection (dated by TCRdb to about 2019). For the study in its entirety: Donor HLA type was relevant to the analysis, as public TCR beta signatures indicated carriage of CMV infection together with the matching HLA type.

A note on this clonotype: Its antigen remains unidentified. Nothing much larger sits one base from this clone, and base qualities are not available.

The junction shows trimming of 4 bases on V and 6 bases on J, and the gene matches do not reach 5 bases of it. Via the germline V gene (reference sequence), CDR1 is SEHNR and CDR2 FQNEAQ. The CDR3 holds 14 amino acids from the cysteine to the phenylalanine. Left in the record is the CDR3 DNA by itself, 42 bases read in frame from the first base. The full study reports these points: In both this cohort and an independent cohort of 352 donors, the cumulative frequency of public TCR beta family members distinguished carriers of CMV infection plus the relevant HLA type. In the ex vivo response, HLA-C-restricted CMV-specific TCR beta clonotypes were dominant, and in two of eight donors the single most frequent clonotype came from this HLA-C-restricted group.

Sequencing was carried out with an Illumina HiSeq 1500. TCRdb trimmed public reads at Q25 via fastp, called clones via MiXCR and kept in-frame beta chains. Identical CDR3 proteins give one entry, which carries the most common genes and DNA. The table for this sample lists 150,000 or so distinct CDR3 sequences; 17% of them were counted only once. Clones ranked in the top ten supply around 20% of the sample. The sequenced sample consisted of CD8+ T cells from PBMCs. The chain uses TRBV7-9 and TRBJ2-5, with TRBD1 matching 10 junction bases. This sequence originates from a human donor in good health (CMV status not recorded). Some clones in this sample may be carry-over from other donors' samples. The DNA sequence follows: TGTGCCAGCAGCTCACCGGACAGGGGGAAGACCCAGTACTTC. The translation is CASSSPDRGKTQYF.